One sample yielded the 19 T cell receptor beta chains listed below, sequenced in a study of T-cell memory formation after mild COVID-19. Using its own MiXCR run on the 5' RACE reads, TCRdb lists one record per CDR3 protein. The table lists about 210,000 distinct CDR3 sequences, around 25% of them singletons. The source material was PBMCs or a T cell subset sorted from them (not recorded which). The receptor set was obtained from an adult woman who had mild COVID-19 (a few samples of this study predate the infection). Cell type and time point are not known.

The chain employs TRBV20-1 and TRBJ2-1, with 11 bases that match TRBD2. Germline CDR1 DFQATT, CDR2 SNEGSKA (reference sequence). Trimming cost V 4 bases and J 3 bases; bases outside gene matches: 8. CDR3 length equals 16 residues. CDR3 in amino acids: CSAKTLAGGHYNEQFF. CDR3 nucleotide sequence: TGCAGTGCTAAGACTTTAGCGGGGGGGCACTACAATGAGCAGTTCTTC.

The chain links TRBV7-6 to TRBJ2-7, with 7 bases lining up with TRBD2. Germline values: CDR1 SGHVS, CDR2 FNYEAQ. V dropped 6 bases and J dropped 6; count of bases not matched to a gene: 8. The CDR3 is 13 amino acids. The CDR3 loop reads CASRKTRTSEQYF. DNA for the CDR3: TGTGCCAGCAGGAAGACAAGGACTAGCGAGCAGTACTTC. The full variable domain, its missing parts supplied by reference TRBV7-6 and TRBJ2-7, is GAGVSQSPRYKVTKRGQDVALRCDPISGHVSLYWYRQALGQGPEFLTYFNYEAQQDKSGLPNDRFSAERPEGSISTLTIQRTEQRDSAMYRCASRKTRTSEQYFGPGTRLTVT.

The sample holds a few counts of this clonotype. The CDR3 protein is CSARDAGGAFQETQYF. The CDR3 nucleotides read TGCAGTGCTAGAGATGCTGGCGGGGCGTTCCAAGAGACCCAGTACTTC. The rearrangement joins TRBV20-1 to TRBJ2-5; D possibly corresponds to TRBD2 (6 bases). Trimming left V 0 bases short and J 1 base short, with 15 bases between. CDR3 length: 16 amino acids. In germline, CDR1 is DFQATT, CDR2 SNEGSKA (reference sequence).

This chain joins TRBV30 and TRBJ2-5; weak D call: TRBD1 (5 bases). This CDR3 is built from 12 residues. Germline V gene lookup returns CDR1 GTSNPN and CDR2 SVGIG (reference sequence). V lost 2 bases and J lost 2, with 6 bases in between. The DNA for the CDR3 is TGTGCCTGGAGTAGGGGACAAGAGACCCAGTACTTC. Protein product: CAWSRGQETQYF.

The genes are TRBV11-3 and TRBJ2-3, with TRBD2 as a possible D gene (6 bases). The germline V gene has CDR1 SGHNT and CDR2 YENEEA. This CDR3 contains 16 residues. Trimming removed 1 base at V and 2 bases at J, with 13 bases between. This chain's CDR3 is CASSLGGGSNTDTQYF. CDR3 sequence (DNA): TGTGCCAGCAGCTTAGGAGGAGGGAGTAACACAGATACGCAGTATTTT.

This clonotype was observed a few times. V and J are TRBV12-3 or TRBV12-4 and TRBJ1-1; D uncertain. V lost 3 bases and J lost 1, with 9 bases in between. The CDR3 length is 14 residues. The DNA for the CDR3 is TGTGCCAGCAGTTTCCGGACGGGGAACACTGAAGCTTTCTTT. It yields the protein CASSFRTGNTEAFF.

V and J are TRBV24-1 and TRBJ2-3; weak D call: TRBD1 (7 bases). V lost 5 bases to trimming and J lost 6 bases, with 14 bases between them. In germline, CDR1 is KGHDR, CDR2 SFDVKD. This CDR3 has 14 amino acids. This CDR3 is CATSAQGGWDTQYF. The CDR3 bases are TGTGCCACCAGTGCCCAGGGGGGCTGGGATACGCAGTATTTT.

This clonotype was observed a few times. V and J are TRBV4-1 and TRBJ1-1; TRBD1 aligns across 8 bases. Germline-derived CDR1 and CDR2 are MGHRA and YSYEKL. Trimming removed 4 bases from V and 1 base from J; junction bases left unmatched: 5. CDR3 length: 15 residues. The CDR3 sequence: CASSRPGQENTEAFF. CDR3 DNA sequence: TGCGCCAGCAGCCGACCGGGACAGGAGAACACTGAAGCTTTCTTT.

The chain recombines TRBV29-1 with TRBJ1-1; D remains ambiguous. Germline V gene sequence: CDR1 SQVTM, CDR2 ANQGSEA. The CDR3 is 12 residues long. V shed 4 bases and J shed 4 bases, with 10 bases lying between them. The DNA of the CDR3 is TGCAGCGTTGCAGGTTTGAGCACTGAAGCTTTCTTT. Amino acids: CSVAGLSTEAFF.

The chain employs TRBV20-1 and TRBJ2-2, with TRBD2 matching over 11 bases. Per germline, CDR1 DFQATT and CDR2 SNEGSKA (reference sequence). The CDR3 is made up of 16 amino acids. The ends lost 0 bases at V and 6 bases at J; junction bases unmatched: 6. DNA of the CDR3: TGCAGTGCTAGAGATTCGACTAGCGGGGATTCCGGGGAGCTGTTTTTT. This gives the protein CSARDSTSGDSGELFF.

This clonotype has a handful of counts. The chain couples TRBV5-5 to TRBJ2-1; 12 nucleotides agree with TRBD2. CDR1 and CDR2 (germline): SGHKS, YYEKEE (reference sequence). Losses at the gene ends were 2 bases for V and 7 bases for J; bases not matched to a gene: 4. The CDR3 covers 15 residues. In nucleotides, the CDR3 is TGTGCCAGCAGCTTCCTAGCGGGGGGGCAGAATGAGCAGTTCTTC. Translated, it gives CASSFLAGGQNEQFF.

This clonotype was detected a few times. The rearrangement links TRBV3-2 to TRBJ1-2; the table assigns TRBD1, which was not confirmed against the DNA. TRBV3-2 is annotated as a pseudogene. The CDR3 length is 16 residues. The CDR3 region has the DNA TGTGCCAGCAGCCCGACGACGGGGACAGGGGACTATGGCTACACCTTC. Its protein product is CASSPTTGTGDYGYTF.

The chain combines TRBV20-1 with TRBJ1-5, with D unclear. CDR3 length equals 18 residues. CDR1 DFQATT and CDR2 SNEGSKA come from the germline V gene (reference sequence). The V end lost 0 bases, the J end lost 0 bases, and 18 bases lay between the germline ends. The chain's CDR3 is CSARDRSGPSYSNQPQHF. CDR3 in DNA: TGCAGTGCTAGAGATCGGTCCGGCCCCTCTTATAGCAATCAGCCCCAGCATTTT.

The CDR3 loop is CASSSSGRAYNEQFF. The CDR3 DNA reads TGTGCCAGCAGCTCCAGCGGGAGGGCTTACAATGAGCAGTTCTTC. The chain uses TRBV7-9 and TRBJ2-1; 10 nucleotides align to TRBD2. CDR1 SEHNR and CDR2 FQNEAQ come from the germline V gene (reference sequence). This CDR3 is built from 15 residues. The J segment lost 4 bases and the V segment lost 4 bases, leaving 4 bases of the junction unmatched. Together with reference TRBV7-9 and TRBJ2-1, the CDR3 gives the full variable domain: DTGVSQNPRHKITKRGQNVTFRCDPISEHNRLYWYRQTLGQGPEFLTYFQNEAQLEKSRLLSDRFSAERPKGSFSTLEIQRTEQGDSAMYLCASSSSGRAYNEQFFGPGTRLTVL.

The chain carries TRBV5-1 and TRBJ2-3, with 12 bases fitting TRBD1. Germline V gene sequence: CDR1 SGHRS, CDR2 YFSETQ. Germline trimming cut 3 bases from V and 4 bases from J; bases unmatched to any gene: 3. The CDR3 consists of 15 residues. The CDR3 region is CASSSGTGGPDTQYF. The CDR3 bases are TGCGCCAGCAGCTCCGGGACAGGGGGCCCAGATACGCAGTATTTT.

This clonotype was detected a few times. The chain has TRBV10-3 and TRBJ2-7; no clear D gene. Germline V gene data show CDR1 as ENHRY and CDR2 as SYGVKD. V was cut by 9 bases and J by 2 bases, with 17 bases left in between. The CDR3 is made up of 14 amino acids. The CDR3 protein is CAISPGPAPYEQYF. The CDR3 DNA follows: TGTGCCATTTCCCCCGGGCCAGCTCCCTACGAGCAGTACTTC.

This sequence joins TRBV9 and TRBJ2-3; D might be TRBD2 (6 bases). The CDR3 runs to 13 residues. The V gene's germline CDR1 is SGDLS and CDR2 YYNGEE. Trimming cost V 3 bases and J 7 bases, with 12 bases left between them. CDR3 protein: CASSAGDGNTQYF. CDR3 in DNA: TGTGCCAGCAGCGCGGGAGACGGGAATACGCAGTATTTT. Drawing the rest from reference TRBV9 and TRBJ2-3, the complete variable domain is DSGVTQTPKHLITATGQRVTLRCSPRSGDLSVYWYQQSLDQGLQFLIQYYNGEERAKGNILERFSAQQFPDLHSELNLSSLELGDSALYFCASSAGDGNTQYFGPGTRLTVL.

The chain uses TRBV7-2 and TRBJ2-7, with 11 bases aligning to TRBD2. Germline CDR1 SGHTA, CDR2 FQGNSA. The CDR3 extends over 14 amino acids. J was trimmed by 3 bases and V by 4 bases; bases with no gene match: 2. CDR3 sequence reads: CASSSGTSGYEQYF. The CDR3 nucleotides read TGTGCCAGCAGCTCCGGGACTAGCGGCTACGAGCAGTACTTC.

The chain has TRBV6-2 or TRBV6-3 and TRBJ2-1; 8 bases are a match to TRBD2. This CDR3 spans 15 amino acids. Looked up from germline, CDR1 is MNHEY and CDR2 is SVGEGT. J lost 2 bases, V lost 6 bases, and 6 bases had no gene match. CDR3 nucleotides: TGTGCCAGCAGATTAGCGGGGACGGCCTACAATGAGCAGTTCTTC. Translation: CASRLAGTAYNEQFF.